This TCR beta chain was retrieved from a study of cytomegalovirus exposure and HLA in healthy donors. The ends were cut back, 8 bases at V and 3 bases at J, with 13 bases in the middle. CDR3 length: 14 residues. Looked up from germline, CDR1 is MNHEY and CDR2 is SVGAGI. This clone appeared a single time. The PCR made use of 60 Vbeta and 13 Jbeta primers. Authors' processing steps: Later reanalysis found 75 million to 95 million unique TCR beta chains, around 9.9 million of them shared. The protocol was immunoSEQ multiplex PCR, while the TCRdb copy is restricted to in-frame clones and leaves out a portion. The V and J calls and clone size are taken from that table; D and trimming were inferred from the DNA. Of about 90,000 clones listed, around 62% are singletons.

This TCR came from a woman aged 25 to 39 in good health and CMV-seropositive. The chain couples TRBV6-5 to TRBJ1-4; no clear D. The specimen sequenced was PBMCs. CDR3 DNA: TGTGCCAGCTCCAGGCGGGAAGCTAATGAAAAACTGTTTTTT. Translated, it gives CASSRREANEKLFF.